Listed below are T cell receptor beta chains from one sample, sequenced in a study of shared clonotypes between healthy human individuals. Data came from immunoSEQ multiplex PCR; TCRdb stores just in-frame clones and leaves some out. The sample lists hundreds of thousands of clones; 60% to 80% were seen once. The sequencing sample was made of PBMCs. Receptors were obtained from a woman in her thirties or forties in good health. Some clones in this sample may be carry-over from other donors' samples. Each CDR3 is given with its conserved first and last residue. The D gene is left open where the match is weak. Part of the rows lack a size; the others show once, few, many or a class for expanded clones.

>-|TRBJ1-1|-|TRBV5-1
CASSQGPMNTEAFF
TGCGCCAGCAGTCAGGGACCTATGAACACTGAAGCTTTCTTT
>few|TRBJ1-4|-|TRBV15
CATSRDQSAEEEKLFF
TGTGCCACCAGCAGAGATCAATCAGCGGAGGAGGAAAAACTGTTTTTT
>once|TRBJ2-7|TRBD1|TRBV7-8
CASSHTGGQVGYEQYF
TGTGCCAGCAGCCACACCGGGGGACAGGTAGGCTACGAGCAGTACTTC
>few|TRBJ1-1|-|TRBV2
CASSGPGVETEAFF
TGTGCCAGCAGTGGGCCAGGGGTCGAGACTGAAGCTTTCTTT
>many|TRBJ2-3|-|TRBV9
CASSVGKVTDTQYF
TGTGCCAGCAGCGTAGGAAAAGTCACAGATACGCAGTATTTT
>-|TRBJ2-7|-|TRBV28
CASSLLYEQYF
TGTGCCAGCAGTTTATTGTACGAGCAGTACTTC
>-|TRBJ1-1|-|TRBV7-9
CASSSGGPMNTEAFF
TGTGCCAGCAGCTCGGGGGGGCCCATGAACACTGAAGCTTTCTTT
>few|TRBJ1-2|-|TRBV9
CASSVGSGFEGYGYTF
TGTGCCAGCAGCGTAGGATCAGGGTTCGAAGGGTATGGCTACACCTTC
>few|TRBJ2-7|-|TRBV7-2
CASSLDWSSYEQYF
TGTGCCAGCAGCTTAGACTGGAGCTCCTACGAGCAGTACTTC
>few|TRBJ1-2|-|TRBV28
CASSRYGYTF
TGTGCCAGCAGTCGTTATGGCTACACCTTC
>-|TRBJ2-1|-|TRBV9
CASSVVGDYNEQFF
TGTGCCAGCAGCGTAGTGGGGGACTACAATGAGCAGTTCTTC
>few|TRBJ2-7|TRBD2|TRBV6-1
CASSEAGTSAYEQYF
TGTGCCAGCAGTGAAGCTGGGACTAGCGCCTACGAGCAGTACTTC
>-|TRBJ2-5|TRBD2|TRBV25-1
CASSALTSGRALETQYF
TGTGCCAGCAGTGCCCTGACTAGCGGGAGGGCTTTGGAGACCCAGTACTTC
>-|TRBJ2-7|TRBD1|TRBV28
CASRAQGSIHEQYF
TGTGCCAGCAGAGCACAGGGGTCCATCCACGAGCAGTACTTC
>-|TRBJ2-7|-|TRBV27
CASRRTLTYEQYF
TGTGCCAGCAGACGGACACTAACCTACGAGCAGTACTTC
>-|TRBJ2-7|-|TRBV28
CASSLLSGTGEQYF
TGTGCCAGCAGTTTATTGTCAGGTACTGGGGAGCAGTACTTC
>-|TRBJ2-5|TRBD1|TRBV28
CASSLGGTGYVETQYF
TGTGCCAGCAGTTTAGGAGGGACAGGGTACGTAGAGACCCAGTACTTC
>once|TRBJ2-7|-|TRBV30
CAWSGGMFEQYF
TGTGCCTGGAGTGGGGGGATGTTCGAGCAGTACTTC
>few|TRBJ1-1|-|TRBV18
CASSPGRLTGTEAFF
TGTGCCAGCTCACCTGGCAGGCTTACGGGCACTGAAGCTTTCTTT
>-|TRBJ2-7|-|TRBV7-8
CASGFLRYSPYQQYF
TGTGCCAGCGGTTTCCTCCGCTACTCACCCTACCAGCAGTACTTC
>many|TRBJ2-3|TRBD2|TRBV6-4
CASSDVAGSTDTQYF
TGTGCCAGCAGTGACGTAGCGGGTAGCACAGATACGCAGTATTTT
>few|TRBJ2-5|TRBD2|TRBV5-1
CASSFGGGREETQYF
TGCGCCAGCAGCTTTGGTGGCGGGAGGGAGGAGACCCAGTACTTC
>-|TRBJ2-7|TRBD2|TRBV28
CASKPGLAVFEQYF
TGTGCCAGCAAACCAGGACTAGCGGTGTTTGAGCAGTACTTC
>once|TRBJ2-7|TRBD2|TRBV7-8
CASSLARTSGASYEQYF
TGTGCCAGCAGCTTAGCCCGGACTAGCGGGGCTTCCTACGAGCAGTACTTC
>-|TRBJ2-1|-|TRBV18
CASSPLSSWGRGEQFF
TGTGCCAGCTCACCTCTTTCTTCCTGGGGGCGGGGTGAGCAGTTCTTC
>-|TRBJ1-2|-|TRBV6-1
CASTRPRNYGYTF
TGTGCCAGCACCCGACCGAGGAACTATGGCTACACCTTC
>-|TRBJ1-4|-|TRBV28
CASVRALNEKLFF
TGTGCCAGCGTACGTGCGCTTAATGAAAAACTGTTTTTT
>-|TRBJ2-7|-|TRBV28
CASSLGRASYEQYF
TGTGCCAGCAGTTTGGGCAGGGCCTCCTACGAGCAGTACTTC
>-|TRBJ1-3|-|TRBV19
CASKTSGNTIYF
TGTGCCAGTAAAACCTCTGGAAACACCATATATTTT
>once|TRBJ2-1|-|TRBV28
CASSLRWASLSYNEQFF
TGTGCCAGCAGTTTAAGATGGGCTAGCCTATCCTACAATGAGCAGTTCTTC
>-|TRBJ2-5|-|TRBV5-4
CASSSAAAPIETQYF
TGTGCCAGCAGCTCGGCCGCAGCCCCGATTGAGACCCAGTACTTC
>-|TRBJ2-7|-|TRBV10-2
CASGRGYEQYF
TGCGCCAGCGGGCGAGGTTACGAGCAGTACTTC
>few|TRBJ2-1|TRBD1|TRBV2
CASRTRAGQAFNEQFF
TGTGCCAGCAGGACTCGGGCGGGACAGGCCTTCAATGAGCAGTTCTTC
>-|TRBJ1-5|-|TRBV5-1
CASSLQGIDSNQPQHF
TGCGCCAGCAGCTTGCAGGGGATAGATAGCAATCAGCCCCAGCATTTT
>many|TRBJ2-1|-|TRBV5-1
CASSLGATYNEQFF
TGCGCCAGCAGCCTGGGGGCAACCTACAATGAGCAGTTCTTC
>-|TRBJ1-2|-|TRBV6-5
CASSYSGLRGYTF
TGTGCCAGCAGTTACTCGGGTTTGCGGGGCTACACCTTC